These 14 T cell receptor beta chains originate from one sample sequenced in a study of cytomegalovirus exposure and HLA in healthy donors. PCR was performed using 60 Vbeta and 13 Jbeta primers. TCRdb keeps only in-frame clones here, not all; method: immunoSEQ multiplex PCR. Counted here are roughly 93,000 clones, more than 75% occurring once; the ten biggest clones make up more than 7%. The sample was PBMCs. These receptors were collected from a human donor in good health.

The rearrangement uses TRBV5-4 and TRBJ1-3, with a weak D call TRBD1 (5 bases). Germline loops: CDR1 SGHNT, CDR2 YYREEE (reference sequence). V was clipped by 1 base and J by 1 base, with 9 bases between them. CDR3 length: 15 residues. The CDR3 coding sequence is TGTGCCAGCAGCTTGCCAACAGGTTCTGGAAACACCATATATTTT. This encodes CASSLPTGSGNTIYF.

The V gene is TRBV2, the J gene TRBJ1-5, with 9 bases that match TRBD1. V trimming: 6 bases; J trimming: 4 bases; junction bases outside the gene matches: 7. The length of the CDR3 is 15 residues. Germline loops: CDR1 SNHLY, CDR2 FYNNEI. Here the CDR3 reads CASSEDRGSNQPQHF. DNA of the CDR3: TGTGCCAGCAGCGAGGACAGGGGATCGAATCAGCCCCAGCATTTT.

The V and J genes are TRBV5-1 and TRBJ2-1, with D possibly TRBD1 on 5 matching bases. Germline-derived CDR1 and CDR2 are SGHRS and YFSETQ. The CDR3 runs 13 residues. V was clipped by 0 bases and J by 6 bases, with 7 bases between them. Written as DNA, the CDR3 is TGCGCCAGCAGCTTGGGACAGATCAATGAGCAGTTCTTC. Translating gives CASSLGQINEQFF. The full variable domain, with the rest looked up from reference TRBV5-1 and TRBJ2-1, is KAGVTQTPRYLIKTRGQQVTLSCSPISGHRSVSWYQQTPGQGLQFLFEYFSETQRNKGNFPGRFSGRQFSNSRSEMNVSTLELGDSALYLCASSLGQINEQFFGPGTRLTVL.

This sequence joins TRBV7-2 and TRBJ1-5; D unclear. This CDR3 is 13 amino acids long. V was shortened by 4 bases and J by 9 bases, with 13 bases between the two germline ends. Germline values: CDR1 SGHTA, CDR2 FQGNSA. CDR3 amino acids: CASSSDGRGPQHF. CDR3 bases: TGTGCCAGCAGCTCAGACGGCCGGGGGCCCCAGCATTTT.

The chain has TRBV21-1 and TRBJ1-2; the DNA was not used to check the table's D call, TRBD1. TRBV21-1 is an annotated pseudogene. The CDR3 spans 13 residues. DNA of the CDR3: TGTGCCAGCAGCGAAGGACAGGGTGGAGGCTACACCTTC. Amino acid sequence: CASSEGQGGGYTF.

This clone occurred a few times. In DNA, the CDR3 is TGCGCCAGCAGCGTGACACATGGCCAAGAGACCCAGTACTTC. Amino acids: CASSVTHGQETQYF. The V and J genes are TRBV5-1 and TRBJ2-5; D remains unclear. Germline values: CDR1 SGHRS, CDR2 YFSETQ. Trimming took 4 bases from V and 1 from J, leaving 11 bases between them. The CDR3 has 14 residues. Supplemented by reference TRBV5-1 and TRBJ2-5, the full variable domain reads KAGVTQTPRYLIKTRGQQVTLSCSPISGHRSVSWYQQTPGQGLQFLFEYFSETQRNKGNFPGRFSGRQFSNSRSEMNVSTLELGDSALYLCASSVTHGQETQYFGPGTRLLVL.

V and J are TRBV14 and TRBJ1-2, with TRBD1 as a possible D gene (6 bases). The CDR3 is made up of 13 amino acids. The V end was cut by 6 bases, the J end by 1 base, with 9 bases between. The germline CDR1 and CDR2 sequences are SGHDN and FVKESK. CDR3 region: CASSGQLNYGYTF. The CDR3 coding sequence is TGTGCCAGCAGTGGACAGCTTAACTATGGCTACACCTTC.

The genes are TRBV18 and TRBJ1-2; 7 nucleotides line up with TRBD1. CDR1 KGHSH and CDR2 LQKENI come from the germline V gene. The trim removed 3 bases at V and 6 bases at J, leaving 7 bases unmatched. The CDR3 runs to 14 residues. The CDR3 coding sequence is TGTGCCAGCTCACCGAGTGGGACAGCACATGGCTACACCTTC. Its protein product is CASSPSGTAHGYTF.

The DNA of the CDR3 is TGCGCCAGCAGCCTCCGCGCTAGCGGGGGGGTTGGGGTATACAATGAGCAGTTCTTC. This translates into CASSLRASGGVGVYNEQFF. V and J are TRBV5-1 and TRBJ2-1, with TRBD2 matching 12 bases. Germline-derived CDR1 and CDR2 are SGHRS and YFSETQ. The CDR3 length is 19 residues. V lost 4 bases to trimming and J lost 4 bases; unmatched junction nucleotides: 15.

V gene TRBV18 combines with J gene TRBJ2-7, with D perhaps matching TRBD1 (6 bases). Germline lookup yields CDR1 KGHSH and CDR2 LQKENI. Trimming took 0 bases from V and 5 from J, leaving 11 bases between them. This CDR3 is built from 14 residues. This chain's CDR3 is CASSPPPGANEQYF. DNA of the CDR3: TGTGCCAGCTCACCACCCCCAGGGGCCAACGAGCAGTACTTC.

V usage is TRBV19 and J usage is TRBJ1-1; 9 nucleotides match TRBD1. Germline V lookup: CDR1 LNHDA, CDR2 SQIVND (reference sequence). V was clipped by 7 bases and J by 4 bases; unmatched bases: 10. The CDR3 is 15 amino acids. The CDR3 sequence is CASTSAGTGSTEAFF. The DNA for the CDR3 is TGTGCCAGTACCTCGGCAGGGACAGGGTCCACTGAAGCTTTCTTT.

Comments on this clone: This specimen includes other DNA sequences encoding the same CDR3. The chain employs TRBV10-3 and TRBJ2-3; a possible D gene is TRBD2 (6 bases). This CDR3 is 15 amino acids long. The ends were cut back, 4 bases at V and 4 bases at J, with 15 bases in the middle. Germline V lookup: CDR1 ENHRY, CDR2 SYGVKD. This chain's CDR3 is CAISGGVLTADTQYF. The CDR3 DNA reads TGTGCCATCAGTGGGGGGGTCTTGACAGCAGATACGCAGTATTTT.

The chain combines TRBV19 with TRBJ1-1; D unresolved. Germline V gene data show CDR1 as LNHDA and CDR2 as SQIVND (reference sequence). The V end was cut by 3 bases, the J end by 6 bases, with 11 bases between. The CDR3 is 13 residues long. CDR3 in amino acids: CASSISTRAEAFF. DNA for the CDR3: TGTGCCAGTAGTATTTCTACACGGGCTGAAGCTTTCTTT.

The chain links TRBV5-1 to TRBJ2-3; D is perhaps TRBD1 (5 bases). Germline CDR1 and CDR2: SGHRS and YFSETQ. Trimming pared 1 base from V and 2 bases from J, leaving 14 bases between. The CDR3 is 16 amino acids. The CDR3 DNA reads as TGCGCCAGCAGCTTGTTTTATGCAGGGAACACAGATACGCAGTATTTT. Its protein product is CASSLFYAGNTDTQYF.